A single sample is the source of the 16 T cell receptor beta chains below, sequenced in a study of early T cells in non-severe SARS-CoV-2 infection. MiXCR was run by TCRdb on the 5' RACE reads, yielding one entry per CDR3 protein. The profile shows approximately 28,000 distinct CDR3 sequences, approximately 6.6% of them singletons. The sample was whole blood, taken at baseline. Source of these receptors: an adult who was a healthcare worker with PCR-confirmed SARS-CoV-2 infection or an uninfected control (not recorded which).

This clonotype has at least ten counts. The chain joins TRBV11-1 to TRBJ2-1, with 7 bases fitting TRBD1. Germline CDR1 SGHAT, CDR2 FQDESV (reference sequence). The J segment lost 6 bases and the V segment lost 7 bases, leaving 9 bases of the junction unmatched. This CDR3 region has 14 residues. This CDR3 is CASTQGGSRNEQFF. CDR3 nucleotide sequence: TGTGCCAGCACCCAAGGGGGCTCGCGCAATGAGCAGTTCTTC.

The rearrangement joins TRBV6-5 to TRBJ1-2, with D unclear. This CDR3 is built from 14 residues. V gave up 7 bases and J gave up 4 bases, with 16 bases separating them. Germline V gene lookup returns CDR1 MNHEY and CDR2 SVGAGI. The CDR3 DNA reads TGTGCCAGCACCGAAATATTGGGTAGCTATGGCTACACCTTC. Residues: CASTEILGSYGYTF.

This clonotype has at least ten counts. V is TRBV6-1 and J is TRBJ2-3, with unresolved D. Trimming removed 6 bases from V and 5 bases from J, with 18 bases in between. CDR1 MNHNS and CDR2 SASEGT come from the germline V gene. The CDR3 length is 15 residues. The CDR3: CASRGPTNGIDTQYF. The DNA for the CDR3 is TGTGCCAGCAGAGGGCCAACTAACGGAATAGATACGCAGTATTTT.

This clonotype was counted many times. The gene calls are TRBV29-1 and TRBJ1-2; D remains unclear. The germline V gene encodes CDR1 SQVTM and CDR2 ANQGSEA. V lost 0 bases, J lost 6 bases, and 11 bases lay in between. The CDR3 totals 13 residues. The CDR3 spells CSVEDFAADGYTF. CDR3 nucleotides: TGCAGCGTTGAAGATTTTGCCGCGGATGGCTACACCTTC.

The chain is built from TRBV7-2 and TRBJ2-1; 12 bases match TRBD2. This CDR3 region has 16 residues. Trimming removed 3 bases from V and 8 bases from J; junction bases left unmatched: 8. The V gene's germline CDR1 is SGHTA and CDR2 FQGNSA. In nucleotides, the CDR3 is TGTGCCAGCAGCTTGGCTAGCGGGGGGGCCGGCTATGAGCAGTTCTTC. It yields the protein CASSLASGGAGYEQFF.

This clonotype appeared many times. The chain combines TRBV18 with TRBJ1-6; D may be TRBD1 (5 bases). Germline values: CDR1 KGHSH, CDR2 LQKENI. The V and J ends lost 5 bases and 8 bases respectively, with 16 bases between them. This CDR3 is built from 15 residues. This chain's CDR3 is CASSANRGPDSPLHF. The CDR3 DNA sequence: TGTGCCAGCTCAGCCAACCGGGGCCCAGATTCACCCCTCCACTTT.

In this sample, this clonotype turned up once. The chain combines TRBV11-2 with TRBJ1-1, with D maybe TRBD1 (5 bases). CDR3 length equals 15 residues. CDR1 and CDR2 (germline): SGHAT, FQNNGV. The V end was cut by 5 bases, the J end by 5 bases, with 18 bases between. CDR3 amino acids: CASSRGATVLTEAFF. The CDR3 DNA sequence: TGTGCCAGCAGCCGGGGCGCTACCGTATTGACTGAAGCTTTCTTT.

This clonotype was seen repeatedly, ten times or more. The chain joins TRBV7-2 to TRBJ2-1; a weak D match, TRBD2 (6 bases). The ends were cut back, 2 bases at V and 2 bases at J, with 13 bases in the middle. From germline, CDR1 is SGHTA and CDR2 FQGNSA. CDR3 length equals 16 residues. The CDR3 protein is CASSLPRLGTYNEQFF. The CDR3 DNA sequence: TGTGCCAGCAGCTTACCCCGACTAGGCACCTACAATGAGCAGTTCTTC.

In this sample, this clonotype turned up many times. The chain uses TRBV19 and TRBJ1-3; weak D call: TRBD1 (6 bases). Germline V gene sequence: CDR1 LNHDA, CDR2 SQIVND (reference sequence). This CDR3 has 14 residues. Trimming cost V 4 bases and J 7 bases, with 14 bases left between them. The CDR3 bases are TGTGCCAGTAGTAAAGGGGGAGTTGGGAACACCATATATTTT. The encoded protein is CASSKGGVGNTIYF.

This clonotype was seen a handful of times. CDR3 amino acids: CASSLTGGETQYF. Written as DNA, the CDR3 is TGTGCCAGCAGCTTAACTGGCGGAGAGACCCAGTACTTC. The V and J genes are TRBV7-2 and TRBJ2-5; D is undetermined. In germline, CDR1 is SGHTA, CDR2 FQGNSA. The CDR3 spans 13 residues. V dropped 2 bases and J dropped 4 bases, with 8 bases sitting between them.

Ten or more counts support this clonotype. The chain combines TRBV7-2 with TRBJ2-7; the match to TRBD2 covers 7 bases. J lost 1 base, V lost 2 bases, and 8 bases had no gene match. CDR1 and CDR2 from the germline V gene are SGHTA and FQGNSA. CDR3 length equals 16 residues. CDR3 in DNA: TGTGCCAGCAGCTTATCCCCTAGCGGTGCATCCTACGAGCAGTACTTC. The encoded protein is CASSLSPSGASYEQYF.

This clonotype was seen ten or more times. The chain couples TRBV11-2 to TRBJ2-1, with 12 bases that match TRBD1. The CDR3 spans 14 residues. With 3 bases clipped from V and 9 bases from J, the junction kept 3 bases outside the gene matches. CDR1 is SGHAT, CDR2 FQNNGV, per germline. The CDR3 region is CASSFGTGGFEQFF. The CDR3 region has the DNA TGTGCCAGCAGCTTTGGGACAGGGGGCTTTGAGCAGTTCTTC.

This clonotype showed up many times. The chain carries TRBV30 and TRBJ1-6; no clear D. This CDR3 has 14 residues. Germline V CDR1 and CDR2: GTSNPN, SVGIG (reference sequence). V lost 0 bases, J lost 0 bases, and 3 bases lay in between. CDR3 residues: CAWSVSSYNSPLHF. The CDR3 nucleotides read TGTGCCTGGAGTGTCAGCTCCTATAATTCACCCCTCCACTTT.

This clonotype was seen many times. The genes are TRBV6-1 and TRBJ2-1, with 7 bases aligning to TRBD2. Trimming took 2 bases from V and 8 from J; bases not matched to a gene: 9. The CDR3 sequence is 15 residues long. Germline V gene data show CDR1 as MNHNS and CDR2 as SASEGT. The CDR3 DNA reads as TGTGCCAGCAGTGAACCCCGACTAGCTAGGGATGAGCAGTTCTTC. It specifies CASSEPRLARDEQFF.

This clonotype appeared many times. This chain uses TRBV27 with TRBJ2-1; TRBD2 aligns across 12 bases. Germline loops: CDR1 MNHEY, CDR2 SMNVEV (reference sequence). V shed 3 bases, J shed 8 bases, and the junction held 17 bases outside the gene matches. The length of the CDR3 is 19 residues. The CDR3 sequence is CASSLYDPILAGGPHEQFF. CDR3 DNA sequence: TGTGCCAGCAGTTTGTACGACCCCATTCTAGCGGGAGGGCCTCATGAGCAGTTCTTC.

This clonotype was observed at least ten times. The chain links TRBV11-2 to TRBJ2-3; D not certain. The CDR3 consists of 13 residues. Per germline, CDR1 SGHAT and CDR2 FQNNGV. The V end lost 5 bases, the J end lost 0 bases, and 6 bases lay between the germline ends. CDR3 coding DNA: TGTGCCAGCAGCCCGCAAAGCACAGATACGCAGTATTTT. Translation: CASSPQSTDTQYF.